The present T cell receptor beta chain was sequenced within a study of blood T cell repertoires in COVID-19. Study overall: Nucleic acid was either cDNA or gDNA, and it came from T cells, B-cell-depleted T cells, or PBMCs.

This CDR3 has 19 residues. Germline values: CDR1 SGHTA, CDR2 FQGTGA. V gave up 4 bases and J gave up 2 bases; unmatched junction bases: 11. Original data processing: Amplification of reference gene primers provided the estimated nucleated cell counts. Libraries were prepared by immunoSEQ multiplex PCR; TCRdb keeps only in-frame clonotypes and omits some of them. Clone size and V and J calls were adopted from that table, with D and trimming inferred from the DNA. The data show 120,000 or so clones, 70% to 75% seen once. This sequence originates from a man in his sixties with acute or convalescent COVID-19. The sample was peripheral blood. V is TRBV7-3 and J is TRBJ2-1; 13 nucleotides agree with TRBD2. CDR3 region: CASSSGLAGEKFAYNEQFF. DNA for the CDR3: TGTGCCAGCAGCTCTGGACTAGCGGGAGAAAAATTTGCCTACAATGAGCAGTTCTTC.